These 24 T cell receptor beta chains came from one sample sequenced in a study of cytomegalovirus exposure and HLA in healthy donors. Produced via immunoSEQ multiplex PCR; TCRdb's table is partial and in-frame only. The repertoire consists of 200,000 to 250,000 clones, with approximately 87% occurring once and the leading ten covering roughly 6%. Sequenced material: PBMCs. The receptors were sampled from a woman younger than 30 in good health and CMV-seronegative.

The V call is TRBV7-9, the J call TRBJ1-1; TRBD1 might be the D (5 bases). The V gene lost 5 bases and the J gene lost 0 bases, with 10 bases spanning the gap. This CDR3 is 14 amino acids long. CDR1 is SEHNR and CDR2 is FQNEAQ in the germline V gene (reference sequence). The CDR3 loop is CASSVQGMNTEAFF. CDR3 DNA sequence: TGTGCCAGCAGCGTTCAGGGCATGAACACTGAAGCTTTCTTT. The variable domain in full, with the rest retrieved from reference TRBV7-9 and TRBJ1-1, is DTGVSQNPRHKITKRGQNVTFRCDPISEHNRLYWYRQTLGQGPEFLTYFQNEAQLEKSRLLSDRFSAERPKGSFSTLEIQRTEQGDSAMYLCASSVQGMNTEAFFGQGTRLTVV.

The J gene is TRBJ2-1, the V gene TRBV5-1; weak D call: TRBD2 (6 bases). From germline, CDR1 is SGHRS and CDR2 YFSETQ. There are 16 residues in the CDR3. V lost 4 bases and J lost 8, with 22 bases in between. CDR3 amino acids: CASSARGGSEGDEQFF. The CDR3 bases are TGCGCCAGCAGCGCCCGAGGAGGGTCGGAGGGAGATGAGCAGTTCTTC. The entire variable domain, with the rest obtained from reference TRBV5-1 and TRBJ2-1, is as follows: KAGVTQTPRYLIKTRGQQVTLSCSPISGHRSVSWYQQTPGQGLQFLFEYFSETQRNKGNFPGRFSGRQFSNSRSEMNVSTLELGDSALYLCASSARGGSEGDEQFFGPGTRLTVL.

The V and J genes are TRBV28 and TRBJ2-7; 15 bases line up with TRBD2. Germline CDR1 and CDR2: MDHEN and SYDVKM. The trim removed 6 bases at V and 1 base at J, leaving 10 bases unmatched. The CDR3 totals 18 residues. This chain's CDR3 is CASSPGTSGRLVSYEQYF. In DNA, the CDR3 is TGTGCCAGCAGCCCCGGGACTAGCGGGAGGTTGGTTTCCTACGAGCAGTACTTC.

V is TRBV2 and J is TRBJ2-1; the match to TRBD2 covers 9 bases. The ends lost 7 bases at V and 0 bases at J; junction bases unmatched: 4. Germline assignment: CDR1 SNHLY and CDR2 FYNNEI. This CDR3 has 15 amino acids. CDR3 region: CASTGSGSSYNEQFF. The CDR3 DNA reads TGTGCCAGCACAGGTAGCGGGAGCTCCTACAATGAGCAGTTCTTC.

The gene calls are TRBV30 and TRBJ1-1, with D uncertain. The CDR3 runs to 13 residues. Germline lookup yields CDR1 GTSNPN and CDR2 SVGIG (reference sequence). Trimming took off 3 bases at V and 1 base at J, with 9 bases between the two ends. CDR3 DNA: TGTGCCTGGAGAGCCTCCGGGAACACTGAAGCTTTCTTT. It encodes CAWRASGNTEAFF.

This clone has just one count. The gene calls are TRBV5-6 and TRBJ2-2, with D unresolved. Germline V gene data show CDR1 as SGHDT and CDR2 as YYEEEE. The ends were cut back, 4 bases at V and 8 bases at J, with 12 bases in the middle. The CDR3 contains 13 residues. The CDR3 sequence is CASSTDVAGELFF. Here the CDR3 DNA reads TGTGCCAGCAGCACGGACGTTGCGGGGGAGCTGTTTTTT.

This chain joins TRBV5-6 and TRBJ1-6; D remains ambiguous. Trimming removed 5 bases from V and 10 bases from J, with 10 bases in between. The germline V gene encodes CDR1 SGHDT and CDR2 YYEEEE. The CDR3 is 12 residues long. The CDR3 nucleotides read TGTGCCAGCAGTTTGCGGAGATCACCCCTCCACTTT. It yields the protein CASSLRRSPLHF.

The chain couples TRBV10-3 to TRBJ2-3, with TRBD2 matching 7 bases. The CDR3 sequence is 14 residues long. Per germline, CDR1 ENHRY and CDR2 SYGVKD. The V segment lost 8 bases and the J segment 4 bases; nucleotides outside the gene matches: 9. The CDR3 loop reads CAISAGESPDTQYF. The CDR3 coding sequence is TGTGCCATCTCCGCGGGAGAGTCCCCAGATACGCAGTATTTT.

The V gene is TRBV9, the J gene TRBJ2-1, with 11 nucleotides matching TRBD2. Germline CDR1 and CDR2: SGDLS and YYNGEE. This CDR3 is built from 16 residues. Trimming at V came to 1 base and at J to 0 bases, leaving 0 bases not matched to a gene. CDR3 region: CASSVTSGSSYNEQFF. CDR3 DNA sequence: TGTGCCAGCAGCGTAACTAGCGGGAGCTCCTACAATGAGCAGTTCTTC.

V usage is TRBV18 and J usage is TRBJ1-2; D might be TRBD1 (6 bases). Germline values: CDR1 KGHSH, CDR2 LQKENI. There are 15 residues in the CDR3. Trimming removed 6 bases at V and 2 bases at J, with 16 bases between. CDR3 DNA sequence: TGTGCCAGCTCTCCCCGACAGGTCGAGAACTATGGCTACACCTTC. Its translation: CASSPRQVENYGYTF.

The rearrangement links TRBV7-9 to TRBJ1-4; unclear D gene. This CDR3 contains 14 residues. Between the trimmed V and J ends, which lost 1 base and 10 bases, there was a span of 13 bases. The germline CDR1 and CDR2 sequences are SEHNR and FQNEAQ (reference sequence). The CDR3 spells CASSLEWVRGKLFF. CDR3 DNA sequence: TGTGCCAGCAGCTTAGAGTGGGTTCGTGGAAAACTGTTTTTT.

The V call is TRBV27, the J call TRBJ1-1; D ambiguous. Trimming removed 6 bases from V and 7 bases from J, with 12 bases in between. The CDR3 is 12 residues long. Germline assignment: CDR1 MNHEY and CDR2 SMNVEV (reference sequence). CDR3 sequence: CASRSRAHEAFF. The DNA for the CDR3 is TGTGCCAGCAGAAGTAGGGCTCATGAAGCTTTCTTT.

The chain is built from TRBV28 and TRBJ1-2; weak D call: TRBD1 (6 bases). Trimming took off 7 bases at V and 5 bases at J, with 17 bases between the two ends. The CDR3 is 14 amino acids. Germline lookup yields CDR1 MDHEN and CDR2 SYDVKM. The CDR3 region is CASNPGGAGYGYTF. CDR3 nucleotides: TGTGCCAGCAACCCGGGGGGGGCTGGGTATGGCTACACCTTC.

CDR3 sequence: CASSPRTADQPQHF. The CDR3 region has the DNA TGCGCCAGCAGCCCACGGACAGCAGATCAGCCCCAGCATTTT. The chain joins TRBV4-1 to TRBJ1-5, with TRBD1 as a possible D gene (6 bases). Trimming cost V 4 bases and J 5 bases, with 12 bases left between them. This CDR3 is 14 amino acids long. Germline V gene lookup returns CDR1 MGHRA and CDR2 YSYEKL.

As regards this clone: The same CDR3 can be traced to other DNA sequences in this sample. This chain uses TRBV7-3 with TRBJ1-1; no definite D call. Trimming stripped 2 bases from V and 1 base from J, with 8 bases between. Germline V gene data show CDR1 as SGHTA and CDR2 as FQGTGA. The CDR3 spans 14 residues. This chain's CDR3 is CASSLGAGNTEAFF. The CDR3, as DNA: TGTGCCAGCAGCTTAGGAGCGGGGAACACTGAAGCTTTCTTT.

This clone was counted a single time. The chain is built from TRBV4-2 and TRBJ1-1, with D possibly TRBD1 on 6 matching bases. Trimming took off 1 base at V and 4 bases at J, with 16 bases between the two ends. Germline CDR1 and CDR2: LGHNA and YNFKEQ. The CDR3 spans 16 residues. The CDR3 here is CASSQGGQGMGTEAFF. CDR3 in DNA: TGTGCCAGCAGCCAAGGTGGTCAGGGGATGGGCACTGAAGCTTTCTTT.

This chain joins TRBV6-5 and TRBJ2-7, with TRBD2 matching 9 bases. With V trimmed by 8 bases and J by 4 bases, 9 bases remained unmatched. The CDR3 is 14 amino acids. From germline, CDR1 is MNHEY and CDR2 SVGAGI. The CDR3 region is CASSAGGSLYEQYF. Written as DNA, the CDR3 is TGTGCCAGCTCGGCGGGGGGGAGCCTATACGAGCAGTACTTC.

The chain recombines TRBV7-8 with TRBJ1-1; D is ambiguous. The CDR3 totals 16 residues. V lost 0 bases, J lost 0 bases, and 11 bases lay in between. Germline V lookup: CDR1 SGHVS, CDR2 FQNEAQ. The CDR3 loop is CASSLAAGVMNTEAFF. CDR3 DNA sequence: TGTGCCAGCAGCTTAGCGGCAGGAGTCATGAACACTGAAGCTTTCTTT.

The V call is TRBV20-1, the J call TRBJ2-5, with D unclear. There are 11 residues in the CDR3. V was trimmed by 6 bases and J by 3 bases, leaving 8 bases between them. Germline CDR1 DFQATT, CDR2 SNEGSKA (reference sequence). CDR3 DNA: TGCAGTGCGCTTAGAGAAGAGACCCAGTACTTC. Translation gives CSALREETQYF.

The chain recombines TRBV18 with TRBJ1-6; TRBD1 matches at 8 bases. Trimming at V came to 3 bases and at J to 10 bases, leaving 8 bases not matched to a gene. Per germline, CDR1 KGHSH and CDR2 LQKENI. There are 15 residues in the CDR3. The CDR3 loop is CASSPLGQGKSPLHF. DNA of the CDR3: TGTGCCAGCTCACCTTTAGGACAGGGAAAATCACCCCTCCACTTT. The whole variable domain, filled in from reference TRBV18 and TRBJ1-6, reads NAGVMQNPRHLVRRRGQEARLRCSPMKGHSHVYWYRQLPEEGLKFMVYLQKENIIDESGMPKERFSAEFPKEGPSILRIQQVVRGDSAAYFCASSPLGQGKSPLHFGNGTRLTVT.

The gene calls are TRBV27 and TRBJ2-1, with 11 nucleotides matching TRBD2. J gave up 3 bases and V 5 bases, and 9 bases lay outside the gene matches. CDR3 length: 17 residues. The germline CDR1 and CDR2 sequences are MNHEY and SMNVEV (reference sequence). This CDR3 is CASSTSRLAGIYNEQFF. The CDR3 nucleotides read TGTGCCAGCAGTACATCGCGACTAGCGGGGATCTACAATGAGCAGTTCTTC.

The chain joins TRBV4-2 to TRBJ1-2; tentative D call: TRBD1 (5 bases). This CDR3 is 12 amino acids long. Germline V lookup: CDR1 LGHNA, CDR2 YNFKEQ. Between the trimmed V and J ends, which lost 0 bases and 10 bases, there was a span of 9 bases. In nucleotides, the CDR3 is TGTGCCAGCAGCCAAGATAGGGGATACTACACCTTC. This gives the protein CASSQDRGYYTF.

The chain joins TRBV7-3 to TRBJ1-1, with 9 bases matching TRBD1. The CDR3 is 15 amino acids. With 2 bases clipped from V and 4 bases from J, the junction kept 5 bases outside the gene matches. Looked up from germline, CDR1 is SGHTA and CDR2 is FQGTGA. This chain's CDR3 is CASSLSQGAITEAFF. The CDR3 bases are TGTGCCAGCAGCTTATCACAGGGGGCAATCACTGAAGCTTTCTTT.

V usage is TRBV28 and J usage is TRBJ1-1; TRBD1 agrees at 7 bases. The CDR3 is 15 residues long. J lost 1 base, V lost 5 bases, and 7 bases had no gene match. The germline CDR1 and CDR2 sequences are MDHEN and SYDVKM. The CDR3 region is CASSPMDRKNTEAFF. The CDR3 coding sequence is TGTGCCAGCAGTCCTATGGACAGGAAGAACACTGAAGCTTTCTTT.